This T cell receptor (beta chain) was observed in a study of T cell responses to AZD1222 COVID-19 vaccine (dated by TCRdb to the early 2020s). Regarding the complete study: A total of 230 or so trial participants underwent TCR sequencing, of whom some 210 received two doses of AZD1222 and about 26 received two doses of the MenACWY control vaccine. Trial participants were enrolled by age into subgroups of 18-55, 56-69 and 70-plus years, and around 150, 28 and 57 TCR-sequenced participants, respectively, were included in these subgroups. Study-wide conclusions, independent of this receptor: In the small 56-69-year group, the increase in depth fell short of significance, most likely because of low power. After two AZD1222 doses, both the breadth and the depth of spike-specific TCRs were significantly higher than at day 0 and than in MenACWY recipients. Vaccine-associated CD4 TCRs spanned the whole spike protein, with dominant responses in regions 160-218 and 743-854. Participants were mostly white British, with more females than males. The authors suggested clonal diversity may have been underestimated. Reportedly, close to half of the unique spike-specific TCRs recognized epitopes lying outside the regions that are mutated in the B.1.351 and B.1.1.7 variants. Because no day 14 peak-response samples were available, the repertoires could be characterized only after the peak T cell response. Conclusions about previously exposed vaccinees are limited because only a handful of AZD1222 recipients were SARS-CoV-2 seropositive at baseline.

What this sample's time point label stands for: about 28 days (+/-7) after the second vaccine dose. The treatment or condition label, as the study defines it: meningococcal conjugate vaccine given as trial control. Vaccinee samples were obtained from the UK trials COV001 and COV002, which included a single-blind randomized controlled phase 2/3 trial of AZD1222 (ChAdOx1 nCoV-19) in healthy adults. For TCRbeta chain sequencing, PBMC samples were collected from trial participants at day 0 and at day 28 after the second dose. Notes on this clone: The clone's antigen remains unknown. No qualities accompany the bases; no much larger clone lies one base away.

The CDR3 starts with the cysteine, ends with the phenylalanine, and has 17 residues. This entry keeps only the CDR3 DNA: 51 bases, framed from base 1. V is shortened by 0 bases, J by 4 bases, and the region joining them spans 18 bases. Looking up the germline V gene yields CDR1 LGHNA and CDR2 YSLEER. The CDR3 regions of human TCRbeta chains were analyzed by immunosequencing. From the authors' description of their analysis: TCRs in the repertoires were matched against a reference library of SARS-CoV-2-specific TCRs that had been generated with the MIRA antigen-specificity platform. Breadth was defined as the fraction of unique TCRs that were SARS-CoV-2-associated, and depth was defined as the fraction of total T cells that were SARS-CoV-2-associated. Using the MIRA data, each spike-specific TCR was assigned both to the spike region to which the TCR was reactive and to a CD4 or CD8 class. Log10-transformed breadth and depth values were compared by one-way ANOVA with Sidak's multiple comparisons tests. Not all clones reach the TCRdb copy of this immuneACCESS table, which keeps in-frame sequences only. Checked studies attribute under half of the gap to unresolved V genes and leave the rest unexplained. V and J calls and clone size are copied from that table; D and trimming were computed from the DNA. The sample table contains roughly 180,000 clones; only one count was recorded for just under 95% of them. The ten largest make up under 1.1% of the sample.

Specimen: peripheral blood, collected 28 days after the second dose of the MenACWY control vaccine. The clonotype was recovered from an adult who received the MenACWY meningococcal vaccine as a control. The sequence is built from TRBV4-3 and TRBJ1-2, with TRBD1 as a weak D call on 5 bases. The CDR3 reads CASSQDGGVDPFYGYTF. The DNA reads TGCGCCAGCAGCCAAGATGGGGGGGTCGACCCTTTCTATGGCTACACCTTC.